Listed here are 21 T cell receptor beta chains from one sample, sequenced in a study of blood T cells in healthy people across ages. Then a second PCR, running about 7 to 11 cycles, was carried out with a sample-barcoded 5' primer and a J-beta primer mix. TCRdb analysed the 5' RACE reads with MiXCR anew, one entry per CDR3 protein. The sample contains fewer than 700,000 distinct CDR3 sequences, around two fifths of which appear only once. The source material was blood. The source of these receptors is a man older than 75 in good health.

This clonotype was seen only a few times. The CDR3 DNA reads TGCAGTGCCAGGGAGCGGAAATCGTACCAAGAGACCCAGTACTTC. Protein: CSARERKSYQETQYF. The rearrangement uses TRBV20-1 and TRBJ2-5; D is possibly TRBD1 or TRBD2 (5 bases each). CDR1 is DFQATT and CDR2 is SNEGSKA in the germline V gene (reference sequence). The CDR3 has 15 amino acids. V lost 6 bases to trimming and J lost 0 bases, with 17 bases between them.

The chain combines TRBV29-1 with TRBJ1-1; D is uncertain. Germline CDR1 SQVTM, CDR2 ANQGSEA. The CDR3 spans 17 residues. Between the trimmed V and J ends, which lost 2 bases and 4 bases, there was a span of 23 bases. CDR3: CSVERSRPKPRGTEAFF. The CDR3 DNA follows: TGCAGCGTTGAAAGGAGTCGTCCGAAACCTCGGGGCACTGAAGCTTTCTTT.

The rearrangement links TRBV2 to TRBJ2-2, with TRBD1 matching over 9 bases. This CDR3 region has 15 residues. Trimming removed 4 bases from V and 4 bases from J; junction bases left unmatched: 4. Germline CDR1 is SNHLY and CDR2 is FYNNEI. The CDR3 loop reads CASSGRTGATGELFF. The CDR3 DNA follows: TGTGCCAGCAGTGGAAGGACAGGGGCCACCGGGGAGCTGTTTTTT.

Remarks on this clonotype: At one end, the junction sequence differs from germline, possibly due to a read error. The chain has TRBV7-7 and TRBJ2-5; D may be TRBD1 or TRBD2 (5 bases each). Germline CDR1 SSHAT, CDR2 FNYEAQ (reference sequence). The CDR3 runs to 15 residues. Written as DNA, the CDR3 is TGTGCTAGCAGCTCACAACCGGGGCGCGAAGAGACCCAGTACTTC. It specifies CASSSQPGREETQYF.

This clonotype was seen a few times. The gene calls are TRBV7-8 and TRBJ2-7; a possible D gene is TRBD1 (6 bases). The V gene lost 5 bases and the J gene lost 7 bases, with 9 bases spanning the gap. Germline values: CDR1 SGHVS, CDR2 FQNEAQ. This CDR3 region has 11 residues. This CDR3 reads CASSTRGEQYF. CDR3 nucleotides: TGTGCCAGCAGCACTAGGGGGGAGCAGTACTTC.

The V and J genes are TRBV29-1 and TRBJ2-1; D not certain. The last part of the DNA fits TRBJ2-7 better; the J call may be wrong. Germline V gives CDR1 SQVTM, CDR2 ANQGSEA. The CDR3 totals 13 residues. This CDR3 reads CSVESEKYNEQYF. Written as DNA, the CDR3 is TGCAGCGTTGAGTCAGAAAAATACAATGAGCAGTACTTC.

J is TRBJ2-1 and V is TRBV6-2 or TRBV6-3; 11 bases line up with TRBD2. The CDR3 length is 16 residues. Germline CDR1 reads MNHEY; CDR2 reads SVGEGT. V lost 8 bases and J lost 1; bases outside the gene matches: 7. CDR3 region: CASGDRLAGSYNEQFF. DNA of the CDR3: TGTGCCAGCGGTGACCGACTAGCGGGGTCCTACAATGAGCAGTTCTTC.

This clonotype was counted a few times. This chain uses TRBV6-1 with TRBJ2-3, with 7 bases identical to TRBD2. The junction had 11 bases not matched to a gene; V was cut back by 8 bases and J by 3 bases. The length of the CDR3 is 15 residues. The germline V gene has CDR1 MNHNS and CDR2 SASEGT. The DNA for the CDR3 is TGTGCCAGCGCCTGGGAGGCTAGCGGAACAGATACGCAGTATTTT. This gives the protein CASAWEASGTDTQYF.

This sequence joins TRBV6-5 and TRBJ1-1; no definite D call. The CDR3 contains 11 residues. Trimming removed 6 bases at V and 10 bases at J, with 12 bases between. The germline V gene encodes CDR1 MNHEY and CDR2 SVGAGI. The CDR3 DNA reads as TGTGCCAGCAGAGGACCGTTCTTAGCTTTCTTT. Translating it yields CASRGPFLAFF.

About this clonotype itself: Mismatch with germline at one junction end may stem from a read error. The rearrangement links TRBV7-8 to TRBJ1-6; D unclear. This CDR3 comprises 13 residues. Germline loops: CDR1 SGHVS, CDR2 FQNEAQ. The CDR3 sequence: CASSVAGYSPLHF. The CDR3 nucleotides read TGTGCCAGCAGCGTAGCTGGGTATTCACCCCTCCACTTT.

The chain has TRBV29-1 and TRBJ2-1; D uncertain. This CDR3 comprises 15 residues. The ends were cut back, 0 bases at V and 4 bases at J, with 13 bases in the middle. Germline values: CDR1 SQVTM, CDR2 ANQGSEA. CDR3 DNA: TGCAGCGTTGAAGAAGGCCGACGCCAATACAATGAGCAGTTCTTC. It is translated as CSVEEGRRQYNEQFF.

This clonotype was observed a handful of times. CDR3 DNA: TGTGCCAGCAGTAGGGCGGGGGGTCCCCGAGAGACCCAGTACTTC. Amino acids: CASSRAGGPRETQYF. The V call is TRBV27, the J call TRBJ2-5; TRBD2 matches 8 bases. This CDR3 comprises 15 residues. Germline V gene data show CDR1 as MNHEY and CDR2 as SMNVEV (reference sequence). V gave up 5 bases and J gave up 4 bases; unmatched junction bases: 9.

As to this clonotype: Possible read error: a much larger clone is one base away. This sequence joins TRBV7-2 and TRBJ2-3, with a weak D call TRBD1 (6 bases). The CDR3 is 15 residues long. Germline V gene lookup returns CDR1 SGHTA and CDR2 FQGNSA. The CDR3 DNA follows: TGTGCCAGCAGCCAAGGGACATCTAGCATAGATACGCAGTATTTT. This translates into CASSQGTSSIDTQYF.

A few counts support this clonotype. The chain combines TRBV6-1 with TRBJ2-3; maybe TRBD2 (6 bases). The length of the CDR3 is 13 residues. Germline assignment: CDR1 MNHNS and CDR2 SASEGT. V shed 7 bases and J shed 2 bases, with 10 bases lying between them. This CDR3 reads CASNGGDTDTQYF. In DNA, the CDR3 is TGTGCCAGCAATGGAGGGGACACAGATACGCAGTATTTT.

V and J are TRBV9 and TRBJ2-5, with D possibly matching TRBD1 (6 bases). Germline CDR1 reads SGDLS; CDR2 reads YYNGEE. The CDR3 contains 14 residues. V was cut by 6 bases and J by 1 base, with 13 bases left in between. CDR3 nucleotide sequence: TGTGCCAGCAACCGGAAGGGGGTCCAAGAGACCCAGTACTTC. Residues: CASNRKGVQETQYF. Using reference TRBV9 and TRBJ2-5 for the parts outside the CDR3, the full variable domain is DSGVTQTPKHLITATGQRVTLRCSPRSGDLSVYWYQQSLDQGLQFLIQYYNGEERAKGNILERFSAQQFPDLHSELNLSSLELGDSALYFCASNRKGVQETQYFGPGTRLLVL.

This clonotype occurred a few times. The chain has TRBV24-1 and TRBJ1-4; no clear D gene. V was cut by 0 bases and J by 5 bases, with 9 bases left in between. The CDR3 is made up of 15 amino acids. The germline gives CDR1 KGHDR, CDR2 SFDVKD. The CDR3 DNA is TGTGCCACCAGTGATTTGTCCGGACCCAATGAAAAACTGTTTTTT. Amino acid sequence: CATSDLSGPNEKLFF.

A single count supports this clonotype. The genes are TRBV20-1 and TRBJ2-5; D possibly corresponds to TRBD2 (7 bases). The end of the DNA is better explained by TRBJ2-7, so the J call may be wrong. This CDR3 is built from 14 residues. The V gene's germline CDR1 is DFQATT and CDR2 SNEGSKA (reference sequence). DNA for the CDR3: TGCAGTGCCAATGGGGGGGGGCTTAACTACGAGCAGTACTTC. Translated, it gives CSANGGGLNYEQYF.

The rearrangement joins TRBV15 to TRBJ2-7; D is ambiguous. Trimming removed 8 bases from V and 0 bases from J, with 14 bases in between. This CDR3 region has 14 residues. Germline V gene data show CDR1 as LNHNV and CDR2 as YYDKDF (reference sequence). The CDR3 DNA is TGTGCCACCGCGCTACGCCGGAGCTCCTACGAGCAGTACTTC. Protein product: CATALRRSSYEQYF.

On this clonotype: With a much larger clone just one base away, this may be a read error. The chain combines TRBV29-1 with TRBJ1-1; TRBD1 is a possible D gene (5 bases). Trimming took 2 bases from V and 1 from J, leaving 5 bases between them. There are 12 residues in the CDR3. Germline V CDR1 and CDR2: SQVTM, ANQGSEA. CDR3 amino acids: CSVERGNTEAFF. The CDR3 nucleotides are TGCAGCGTTGAAAGGGGGAACACTGAAGCTTTCTTT.

This clonotype occurred a few times. The chain employs TRBV19 and TRBJ2-7; a weak D match, TRBD2 (5 bases). The length of the CDR3 is 14 residues. The V end was cut by 6 bases, the J end by 5 bases, with 17 bases between. Looked up from germline, CDR1 is LNHDA and CDR2 is SQIVND (reference sequence). DNA for the CDR3: TGTGCCAGTAGCCCACTAGAGCCCCCCGACGAGCAGTACTTC. The encoded protein is CASSPLEPPDEQYF.

This clonotype was counted a single time. A much larger clone is a single base away; this may be a read error. The chain recombines TRBV10-2 with TRBJ1-4, with D tentatively TRBD1 (5 bases). The CDR3 spans 14 residues. V was clipped by 0 bases and J by 10 bases, with 12 bases between them. Germline V lookup: CDR1 WSHSY, CDR2 SAAADI. CDR3 region: CASSESGGPRKLFF. The CDR3 region has the DNA TGCGCCAGCAGTGAGTCGGGGGGTCCGCGAAAACTGTTTTTT.